The 30 T cell receptor beta chains given below trace back to one sample, sequenced in a study of OX40 agonist ivuxolimab in advanced cancers. The library was made by the immunoSEQ multiplex PCR assay. TCRdb holds this immuneACCESS table with in-frame rearrangements only. Some clones are missing; in checked studies, unresolved V genes explain under half, and the rest has no known cause. This sample is represented by around 51,000 clones; more than 70% of them were singletons. Of the sample, roughly 3.5% is held by the ten largest clones. The material sequenced was CD4+ or CD8+ T cells sorted from blood, taken in a trial of the OX40 agonist ivuxolimab. These receptors were obtained from an adult with an advanced solid tumor such as melanoma, head and neck, liver or kidney cancer.

This chain uses TRBV27 with TRBJ2-7, with 7 bases lining up with TRBD2. Looked up from germline, CDR1 is MNHEY and CDR2 is SMNVEV (reference sequence). The CDR3 is 16 residues long. Trimming removed 10 bases from V and 3 bases from J; junction bases left unmatched: 18. CDR3 nucleotides: TGTGCCACCAAAACCGTAGCGGGCTCGGTCTTCTACGAGCAGTACTTC. Its translation: CATKTVAGSVFYEQYF.

The J gene is TRBJ2-6, the V gene TRBV7-9; D might be TRBD1 (5 bases). The CDR3 runs to 16 residues. V was trimmed by 9 bases and J by 0 bases, leaving 15 bases between them. Germline assignment: CDR1 SEHNR and CDR2 FQNEAQ (reference sequence). CDR3 in DNA: TGTGCCAGAGAACAGGCCTTCGGCTCTGGGGCCAACGTCCTGACTTTC. This sequence encodes CAREQAFGSGANVLTF.

The chain has TRBV19 and TRBJ1-1; 9 bases match TRBD1. Germline values: CDR1 LNHDA, CDR2 SQIVND (reference sequence). The ends lost 5 bases at V and 0 bases at J; junction bases unmatched: 19. This CDR3 has 20 amino acids. The CDR3: CASSRSFIDRGRLVNTEAFF. In DNA form, the CDR3 reads TGTGCCAGTAGTCGTAGCTTTATCGACAGGGGGAGGCTGGTGAACACTGAAGCTTTCTTT.

The V call is TRBV4-1, the J call TRBJ2-3; D call uncertain. The CDR3 has 14 amino acids. The germline CDR1 and CDR2 sequences are MGHRA and YSYEKL. The ends were cut back, 2 bases at V and 2 bases at J, with 8 bases in the middle. CDR3 DNA: TGCGCCAGCAGCCAAACGAGCACCACAGATACGCAGTATTTT. It is translated as CASSQTSTTDTQYF.

This chain links TRBV13 with TRBJ2-2; TRBD1 matches at 11 bases. The germline V gene has CDR1 PRHDT and CDR2 FYEKMQ (reference sequence). This CDR3 contains 16 residues. V shed 5 bases and J 7 bases; nucleotides not matched to a gene: 9. Written as DNA, the CDR3 is TGTGCCAGCAGCACGGGGACAGGGGGATTAATCGGGGAGCTGTTTTTT. It translates to CASSTGTGGLIGELFF.

The chain joins TRBV6-1 to TRBJ1-5; D is possibly TRBD1 (5 bases). Trimming pared 0 bases from V and 2 bases from J, leaving 14 bases between. The CDR3 is made up of 17 amino acids. Germline lookup yields CDR1 MNHNS and CDR2 SASEGT. The CDR3 reads CASSEALNRRGNQPQHF. The CDR3 nucleotides are TGTGCCAGCAGTGAAGCGCTGAACAGGAGGGGCAATCAGCCCCAGCATTTT.

The chain couples TRBV6-6 to TRBJ2-1; the D gene is possibly TRBD2 (6 bases). This CDR3 is 13 amino acids long. Germline values: CDR1 MNHNY, CDR2 SVGAGI (reference sequence). V was clipped by 6 bases and J by 10 bases, with 16 bases between them. CDR3 sequence reads: CASRTVDAGEQFF. The CDR3 nucleotides are TGTGCCAGCAGGACGGTCGACGCGGGAGAGCAGTTCTTC.

The gene calls are TRBV9 and TRBJ1-5; no clear D. Germline assignment: CDR1 SGDLS and CDR2 YYNGEE. The V and J ends lost 3 bases and 4 bases respectively, with 11 bases between them. The CDR3 is 14 amino acids. CDR3 in DNA: TGTGCCAGCAGCGCGGCCCTGGGGAATCAGCCCCAGCATTTT. Translated: CASSAALGNQPQHF.

The gene calls are TRBV19 and TRBJ2-3; no firm D call. The V end lost 9 bases, the J end lost 0 bases, and 19 bases lay between the germline ends. Germline loops: CDR1 LNHDA, CDR2 SQIVND (reference sequence). The length of the CDR3 is 16 residues. Here the CDR3 reads CASLSDGAASTDTQYF. The CDR3 DNA follows: TGTGCCAGCCTCTCCGACGGTGCCGCTAGCACAGATACGCAGTATTTT.

This clone was counted a few times. The chain is built from TRBV7-9 and TRBJ2-7, with D unclear. There are 12 residues in the CDR3. Germline V gene data show CDR1 as SEHNR and CDR2 as FQNEAQ (reference sequence). V shed 4 bases and J shed 3 bases, with 7 bases lying between them. CDR3 sequence reads: CASSSQNYEQYF. CDR3 nucleotides: TGTGCCAGCAGCTCACAGAACTACGAGCAGTACTTC.

Only one count was recorded for this clone. J is TRBJ1-1 and V is TRBV7-9, with 8 bases that match TRBD1. CDR3 length: 14 residues. Unmatched junction bases numbered 3, after V lost 6 bases and J lost 0 bases. Germline-derived CDR1 and CDR2 are SEHNR and FQNEAQ (reference sequence). The CDR3 region is CASSQGAMNTEAFF. The CDR3 DNA follows: TGTGCCAGCAGTCAGGGGGCTATGAACACTGAAGCTTTCTTT.

The chain has TRBV4-1 and TRBJ1-5; tentative D call: TRBD1 (5 bases). The germline V gene encodes CDR1 MGHRA and CDR2 YSYEKL. The CDR3 extends over 15 amino acids. V gave up 0 bases and J gave up 5 bases, with 11 bases separating them. The CDR3 reads CASSQDWGVHQPQHF. DNA of the CDR3: TGCGCCAGCAGCCAAGATTGGGGGGTTCATCAGCCCCAGCATTTT.

In its sample, this clone was seen once. V gene TRBV30 combines with J gene TRBJ1-5, with D possibly TRBD1 on 5 matching bases. Trimming took 1 base from V and 6 from J, leaving 16 bases between them. CDR3 length: 15 residues. CDR1 GTSNPN and CDR2 SVGIG come from the germline V gene (reference sequence). CDR3 protein: CAWSEGTGLFQPQHF. The CDR3 DNA is TGTGCCTGGAGTGAGGGAACAGGTCTATTTCAGCCCCAGCATTTT.

The genes are TRBV7-3 and TRBJ1-4, with TRBD1 as a possible D gene (6 bases). The V and J ends lost 5 bases and 5 bases respectively, with 12 bases between them. The CDR3 is 14 amino acids. CDR1 and CDR2 (germline): SGHTA, FQGTGA. The CDR3 loop reads CASSRGGENEKLFF. CDR3 bases: TGTGCCAGCAGCCGGGGGGGCGAAAATGAAAAACTGTTTTTT. Full variable domain (rest looked up from reference TRBV7-3 and TRBJ1-4): GAGVSQTPSNKVTEKGKYVELRCDPISGHTALYWYRQSLGQGPEFLIYFQGTGAADDSGLPNDRFFAVRPEGSVSTLKIQRTERGDSAVYLCASSRGGENEKLFFGSGTQLSVL.

V is TRBV6-6 and J is TRBJ2-3; possibly TRBD1 for D (6 bases). V was trimmed by 0 bases and J by 3 bases, leaving 10 bases between them. Germline values: CDR1 MNHNY, CDR2 SVGAGI (reference sequence). This CDR3 has 15 residues. The CDR3 here is CASSYSRQDTDTQYF. As DNA, the CDR3 is TGTGCCAGCAGTTACTCGAGACAGGATACAGATACGCAGTATTTT.

The CDR3 spells CASSLSSAGHQETQYF. DNA of the CDR3: TGTGCCAGCAGCTTAAGTTCGGCGGGACACCAAGAGACCCAGTACTTC. This chain connects TRBV11-2 to TRBJ2-5, with D tentatively TRBD2 (6 bases). Per germline, CDR1 SGHAT and CDR2 FQNNGV. This CDR3 has 16 residues. The germline V and J ends were trimmed by 2 bases and 0 bases, with 13 bases remaining between them.

The V call is TRBV19, the J call TRBJ1-5; D unclear. Trimming pared 0 bases from V and 5 bases from J, leaving 11 bases between. The CDR3 totals 15 residues. Germline-derived CDR1 and CDR2 are LNHDA and SQIVND (reference sequence). CDR3 sequence: CASSIDGLSDQPQHF. In nucleotides, the CDR3 is TGTGCCAGTAGTATAGACGGGCTAAGCGATCAGCCCCAGCATTTT.

DNA for the CDR3: TGTGCCAGCAGGAGGCTACAGGACACAGTAAACATTCAGTACTTC. Translating gives CASRRLQDTVNIQYF. This chain links TRBV5-4 with TRBJ2-4; tentatively, D is TRBD1 (5 bases). The germline gives CDR1 SGHNT, CDR2 YYREEE (reference sequence). The CDR3 consists of 15 residues. V was clipped by 5 bases and J by 6 bases, with 18 bases between them.

This chain uses TRBV21-1 with TRBJ2-7. TRBV21-1 is labeled a pseudogene. This CDR3 is built from 11 residues. CDR3 loop: CASSIRYEQYF. In DNA, the CDR3 is TGTGCCAGCAGCATACGCTACGAGCAGTACTTC.

CDR3 sequence reads: CASSVAGSGYYNEQFF. The DNA for the CDR3 is TGTGCCAGCAGCGTAGCCGGGAGCGGGTACTACAATGAGCAGTTCTTC. The rearrangement joins TRBV9 to TRBJ2-1, with D maybe TRBD2 (6 bases). V was cut by 0 bases and J by 3 bases, with 13 bases left in between. This CDR3 comprises 16 residues. Germline CDR1 and CDR2: SGDLS and YYNGEE.

The genes are TRBV5-6 and TRBJ2-1; possibly TRBD2 for D (7 bases). Trimming stripped 6 bases from V and 0 bases from J, with 19 bases between. The CDR3 contains 17 residues. Germline loops: CDR1 SGHDT, CDR2 YYEEEE. CDR3 amino acids: CASINWGGQLSYNEQFF. For the CDR3, the DNA is TGTGCCAGCATCAACTGGGGGGGGCAGCTCTCCTACAATGAGCAGTTCTTC.

The V gene is TRBV7-9, the J gene TRBJ2-7; maybe TRBD1 (6 bases). Trimming pared 4 bases from V and 2 bases from J, leaving 12 bases between. CDR3 length: 14 amino acids. CDR1 and CDR2 (germline): SEHNR, FQNEAQ (reference sequence). The CDR3 DNA sequence: TGTGCCAGCAGCTGGGAGACAGGAGCCTACGAGCAGTACTTC. It translates to CASSWETGAYEQYF.

The chain couples TRBV19 to TRBJ1-1, with unresolved D. Deletions cut 2 bases from V and 4 bases from J, with 14 bases between. Germline-derived CDR1 and CDR2 are LNHDA and SQIVND (reference sequence). The CDR3 has 15 amino acids. The CDR3 DNA reads TGTGCCAGTAGTATAAGGTTCTCGGCGGGCACTGAAGCTTTCTTT. This gives the protein CASSIRFSAGTEAFF.

The rearrangement links TRBV5-1 to TRBJ2-5, with a tentative D call TRBD2 (6 bases). V gave up 4 bases and J gave up 3 bases, with 13 bases separating them. The V gene's germline CDR1 is SGHRS and CDR2 YFSETQ. The CDR3 extends over 14 amino acids. CDR3 DNA sequence: TGCGCCAGCAGCCTCGGAGGCGGGGAAGAGACCCAGTACTTC. This translates into CASSLGGGEETQYF.

The chain uses TRBV6-1 and TRBJ1-1, with D perhaps matching TRBD1 (6 bases). Germline CDR1 is MNHNS and CDR2 is SASEGT. The CDR3 has 13 amino acids. The ends were cut back, 7 bases at V and 0 bases at J, with 9 bases in the middle. The CDR3 DNA sequence: TGTGCCAGCACTGGACAGTTGAACACTGAAGCTTTCTTT. Translating it yields CASTGQLNTEAFF.

The CDR3 protein is CASSKGTNQETQYF. The CDR3 DNA sequence: TGTGCCAGCAGCAAAGGGACTAACCAAGAGACCCAGTACTTC. The chain recombines TRBV7-9 with TRBJ2-5, with 7 positions matching TRBD2. The CDR3 consists of 14 residues. V dropped 5 bases and J dropped 0; count of bases not matched to a gene: 3. Germline V gene sequence: CDR1 SEHNR, CDR2 FQNEAQ (reference sequence).

V usage is TRBV7-9 and J usage is TRBJ1-6; TRBD1 might be the D (5 bases). Germline V gene data show CDR1 as SEHNR and CDR2 as FQNEAQ (reference sequence). V dropped 5 bases and J dropped 7 bases, with 18 bases sitting between them. The CDR3 runs to 16 residues. The CDR3 here is CASSPDSIGKNSPLHF. CDR3 nucleotides: TGTGCCAGCAGCCCAGACAGTATTGGGAAGAATTCACCCCTCCACTTT.

This chain uses TRBV28 with TRBJ2-7; D possibly corresponds to TRBD1 (6 bases). The CDR3 contains 14 residues. Germline-derived CDR1 and CDR2 are MDHEN and SYDVKM. Trimming pared 7 bases from V and 3 bases from J, leaving 16 bases between. CDR3 nucleotides: TGTGCCAGCAACTTAGGGGGAGAAGGCTACGAGCAGTACTTC. This translates into CASNLGGEGYEQYF.

This clone has a handful of counts. The chain uses TRBV4-1 and TRBJ2-2, with D uncertain. The V gene lost 3 bases and the J gene lost 4 bases, with 15 bases spanning the gap. This CDR3 region has 16 residues. The germline gives CDR1 MGHRA, CDR2 YSYEKL. The CDR3 reads CASSQMDLVSTGELFF. CDR3 nucleotide sequence: TGCGCCAGCAGCCAGATGGACCTTGTGAGCACCGGGGAGCTGTTTTTT.

The CDR3 protein is CASSVVGQNYNEQFF. The CDR3, as DNA: TGTGCCAGCAGCGTAGTTGGTCAAAACTACAATGAGCAGTTCTTC. J is TRBJ2-1 and V is TRBV9; the D is unclear. Trimming cost V 0 bases and J 3 bases, with 10 bases left between them. The CDR3 extends over 15 amino acids. Germline loops: CDR1 SGDLS, CDR2 YYNGEE.